One and the same sample provided the 21 T cell receptor beta chains below, sequenced in a study of cytomegalovirus exposure and HLA in healthy donors. Some clones are missing from TCRdb's copy, which holds only in-frame ones; the method was immunoSEQ multiplex PCR. The table has roughly 330,000 clones, around 90% seen once; the top ten hold about 1%. Specimen: PBMCs. The receptors were sampled from a woman aged 25-40 years in good health and CMV-seropositive.

The gene calls are TRBV30 and TRBJ2-3, with D unclear. The CDR3 spans 12 residues. Germline lookup yields CDR1 GTSNPN and CDR2 SVGIG (reference sequence). V was pared by 1 base and J by 4 bases, with 6 bases between. For the CDR3, the DNA is TGTGCCTGGAGTGGGCAGGCAGATACGCAGTATTTT. It encodes CAWSGQADTQYF.

The chain combines TRBV13 with TRBJ2-1; no clear D gene. Germline V gene data show CDR1 as PRHDT and CDR2 as FYEKMQ (reference sequence). Trimming stripped 5 bases from V and 7 bases from J, with 12 bases between. This CDR3 is 13 amino acids long. The CDR3 spells CASSKSRPNEQFF. In DNA form, the CDR3 reads TGTGCCAGCAGCAAATCCCGCCCGAATGAGCAGTTCTTC.

The V and J genes are TRBV14 and TRBJ2-5; D unresolved. CDR3 length: 11 residues. Germline V gene sequence: CDR1 SGHDN, CDR2 FVKESK. Deletions cut 3 bases from V and 4 bases from J, with 3 bases between. CDR3 in DNA: TGTGCCAGCAGCCAGATAGAGACCCAGTACTTC. Translation gives CASSQIETQYF.

This clone was seen a single time. The chain joins TRBV5-6 to TRBJ1-1; D not resolved. There are 13 residues in the CDR3. Trimming stripped 0 bases from V and 11 bases from J, with 14 bases between. The germline gives CDR1 SGHDT, CDR2 YYEEEE. The DNA for the CDR3 is TGTGCCAGCAGCTTGGGACGGGCCCATGACGCTTTCTTT. Translation gives CASSLGRAHDAFF.

V usage is TRBV5-1 and J usage is TRBJ2-3; D is perhaps TRBD2 (5 bases). Trimming cost V 7 bases and J 10 bases, with 13 bases left between them. CDR3 size: 11 residues. Germline V CDR1 and CDR2: SGHRS, YFSETQ. The CDR3 DNA reads TGCGCCAGCGGACTTGGCGGTTCGCAGTATTTT. Protein product: CASGLGGSQYF. Together with reference TRBV5-1 and TRBJ2-3, the CDR3 gives the full variable domain: KAGVTQTPRYLIKTRGQQVTLSCSPISGHRSVSWYQQTPGQGLQFLFEYFSETQRNKGNFPGRFSGRQFSNSRSEMNVSTLELGDSALYLCASGLGGSQYFGPGTRLTVL.

J is TRBJ2-7 and V is TRBV4-3, with no clear D. V gave up 0 bases and J gave up 1 base, with 10 bases separating them. The germline V gene encodes CDR1 LGHNA and CDR2 YSLEER. The CDR3 contains 15 residues. The CDR3, as DNA: TGCGCCAGCAGCCAAGAAGGCGACCCATCCTACGAGCAGTACTTC. It specifies CASSQEGDPSYEQYF.

This chain uses TRBV25-1 with TRBJ2-7, with D hard to call. The CDR3 runs to 15 residues. The V gene's germline CDR1 is MGHDK and CDR2 SYGVNS. Trimming shortened V by 1 base and J by 2 bases, and 12 bases separated the two germline ends. The CDR3 region is CASSESPDPTYEQYF. The CDR3 DNA is TGTGCCAGCAGTGAATCTCCAGACCCTACCTACGAGCAGTACTTC.

The V call is TRBV7-9, the J call TRBJ1-5; maybe TRBD1 (6 bases). Germline CDR1 and CDR2: SEHNR and FQNEAQ (reference sequence). CDR3 size: 16 residues. V dropped 5 bases and J dropped 2 bases, with 16 bases sitting between them. The CDR3 coding sequence is TGTGCCAGCAGCCCTAACGGGGCAGGGGGCAATCAGCCCCAGCATTTT. It specifies CASSPNGAGGNQPQHF.

The chain joins TRBV4-2 to TRBJ2-7; unclear D gene. CDR3 length: 16 amino acids. The germline V gene encodes CDR1 LGHNA and CDR2 YNFKEQ. Deletions cut 1 base from V and 2 bases from J, with 15 bases between. The DNA of the CDR3 is TGTGCCAGCAGCCAAGCCCCCTTCTTGGAAGCCTACGAGCAGTACTTC. It translates to CASSQAPFLEAYEQYF.

The chain employs TRBV29-1 and TRBJ2-7; TRBD1 might be the D (6 bases). Germline V gives CDR1 SQVTM, CDR2 ANQGSEA. This CDR3 spans 13 amino acids. The V gene lost 6 bases and the J gene lost 2 bases, with 14 bases spanning the gap. The CDR3 here is CSVEKDSPYEQYF. The CDR3 nucleotides are TGCAGCGTCGAAAAGGACAGCCCCTACGAGCAGTACTTC.

This rearrangement joins TRBV19 to TRBJ2-1; TRBD2 matches at 8 bases. Germline CDR1 and CDR2: LNHDA and SQIVND (reference sequence). This CDR3 contains 14 residues. V shed 1 base, J shed 7 bases, and the junction held 3 bases outside the gene matches. CDR3 amino acids: CASSIGGRINEQFF. The DNA for the CDR3 is TGTGCCAGTAGTATAGGCGGGAGGATAAATGAGCAGTTCTTC.

The rearrangement links TRBV10-3 to TRBJ2-2; maybe TRBD2 (6 bases). The CDR3 totals 14 residues. Germline CDR1 reads ENHRY; CDR2 reads SYGVKD. V gave up 10 bases and J gave up 2 bases, with 14 bases separating them. The CDR3 nucleotides are TGTGCCACTCGGACTAACCCAAACACCGGGGAGCTGTTTTTT. Encoded protein: CATRTNPNTGELFF.

In this sample, this clone turned up a few times. V usage is TRBV5-6 and J usage is TRBJ1-2; D unclear. Germline loops: CDR1 SGHDT, CDR2 YYEEEE. This CDR3 comprises 15 residues. The V and J ends lost 4 bases and 3 bases respectively, with 16 bases between them. CDR3: CASSVGSSVDYGYTF. CDR3 bases: TGTGCCAGCAGCGTAGGATCCTCTGTTGACTATGGCTACACCTTC.

The rearrangement joins TRBV5-6 to TRBJ1-1; tentatively, D is TRBD1 (5 bases). V gave up 4 bases and J gave up 4 bases, with 11 bases separating them. The CDR3 length is 13 residues. Germline V gene lookup returns CDR1 SGHDT and CDR2 YYEEEE. The CDR3 DNA reads as TGTGCCAGCAGCGCCCAGGGCCCCACTGAAGCTTTCTTT. Its protein is CASSAQGPTEAFF.

The rearrangement links TRBV30 to TRBJ2-2, with a weak D call TRBD2 (5 bases). The V and J ends lost 3 bases and 7 bases respectively, with 9 bases between them. Germline V CDR1 and CDR2: GTSNPN, SVGIG (reference sequence). The CDR3 has 12 amino acids. The CDR3 DNA follows: TGTGCCTGGAGGGACTTCGGCGGGGAGCTGTTTTTT. Its protein is CAWRDFGGELFF.

This chain uses TRBV7-2 with TRBJ2-5; 15 nucleotides align to TRBD2. Germline CDR1 SGHTA, CDR2 FQGNSA. V lost 4 bases and J lost 5; bases outside the gene matches: 11. The CDR3 runs 18 residues. The CDR3 nucleotides are TGTGCCAGCAGCTACTACCCGGGACTAGCGGGGGGTGAGGAGACCCAGTACTTC. Translation gives CASSYYPGLAGGEETQYF.

The J gene is TRBJ1-2, the V gene TRBV27; 7 bases align to TRBD1. Looked up from germline, CDR1 is MNHEY and CDR2 is SMNVEV (reference sequence). V was clipped by 7 bases and J by 8 bases; unmatched bases: 13. This CDR3 contains 14 residues. This chain's CDR3 is CASTSGGGVRGYTF. The CDR3 coding sequence is TGTGCCAGCACCTCCGGAGGGGGCGTAAGGGGCTACACCTTC.

The J gene is TRBJ2-2, the V gene TRBV5-1; 7 bases are a match to TRBD1. The junction had 6 bases not matched to a gene; V was cut back by 4 bases and J by 3 bases. CDR1 is SGHRS and CDR2 is YFSETQ in the germline V gene. The CDR3 has 15 amino acids. The CDR3 DNA is TGCGCCAGCAGCGCGTCGACAGGGCACACCGGGGAGCTGTTTTTT. Protein sequence: CASSASTGHTGELFF.

This chain uses TRBV28 with TRBJ2-7; TRBD2 aligns across 11 bases. The junction had 4 bases not matched to a gene; V was cut back by 1 base and J by 2 bases. Looked up from germline, CDR1 is MDHEN and CDR2 is SYDVKM. The CDR3 has 16 amino acids. CDR3 coding DNA: TGTGCCAGCAGTTTATTTTCGACTAGCGGGACCTACGAGCAGTACTTC. It yields the protein CASSLFSTSGTYEQYF.

The chain joins TRBV11-3 to TRBJ2-7; D may be TRBD1 or TRBD2 (7 bases each). Between the trimmed V and J ends, which lost 4 bases and 3 bases, there was a span of 16 bases. CDR3 length: 15 amino acids. In germline, CDR1 is SGHNT, CDR2 YENEEA. CDR3 protein: CASSSGGQFGYEQYF. The CDR3 DNA reads TGTGCCAGCAGCTCGGGGGGACAGTTCGGCTACGAGCAGTACTTC.

This rearrangement joins TRBV10-3 to TRBJ2-7, with 7 bases fitting TRBD2. CDR1 ENHRY and CDR2 SYGVKD come from the germline V gene. Germline trimming cut 8 bases from V and 4 bases from J; bases unmatched to any gene: 11. The CDR3 covers 14 residues. The CDR3 nucleotides read TGTGCCATCGGGAGGGGCGGAAAAAATTACGAGCAGTACTTC. The encoded protein is CAIGRGGKNYEQYF.